This T cell receptor (beta chain) stems from a study of cytotoxic CD8 clonotypes in ibrutinib-treated CLL. With sequencing, the targeted depth ranged from 1 in 200,000 to 1 in 1 million T cells. Profiled with immunoSEQ multiplex PCR; TCRdb holds only in-frame clones, not every one. The top ten hold less than 20% of the sample, which has hundreds of thousands of clones, under 75% seen once. The V segment lost 7 bases and the J segment 6 bases; nucleotides outside the gene matches: 8. Germline V gives CDR1 SQVTM, CDR2 ANQGSEA. There are 13 residues in the CDR3. This chain uses TRBV29-1 with TRBJ2-5, with 10 bases that match TRBD1. The sequence was obtained from a human donor with chronic lymphocytic leukemia. The starting material was PBMCs, obtained after 24 months of ibrutinib treatment. The CDR3 here is CSAPTGGGKTQYF. Written as DNA, the CDR3 is TGCAGCGCCCCGACAGGGGGCGGAAAGACCCAGTACTTC.